A selection of T cell receptor beta chains follows, all from one sample in a study of blood T cell repertoires in COVID-19. Profiled with immunoSEQ multiplex PCR; TCRdb holds only in-frame clones, not every one. The sample holds tens of thousands of clones, approximately 80% seen once. Specimen: peripheral blood. The source of these receptors is a man aged 25 to 40 with COVID-19, enrolled during active disease. Both conserved end residues are trimmed from each CDR3. The order of the fields is D gene, J gene, V gene, clone size, CDR3 protein. A D gene is named only where the DNA matches it firmly. Size is omitted from some rows. Given values are once, few, many or a class for expanded clones.

>TRBD2|TRBJ2-1|TRBV7-8|NA
ASSLAGGHEQF
>TRBD1|TRBJ2-3|TRBV5-6|NA
ASSLSRRTGTDTQY
>TRBD1|TRBJ1-2|TRBV29-1|NA
SVDPQTGPRQDGYT
>NA|TRBJ2-1|TRBV7-2|NA
ASSPQRALSYNEQF
>NA|TRBJ2-1|TRBV6-6|NA
ASTGVAGLSEQF
>NA|TRBJ1-5|TRBV2|NA
ASSSRRNSNQPQH
>TRBD1|TRBJ2-2|TRBV6-5|NA
ASSYGTGWTGELF
>TRBD1|TRBJ1-5|TRBV7-9|NA
ASSRGTANQPQH
>TRBD2|TRBJ2-3|TRBV29-1|NA
SVEDLRLAGMSGTDTQY
>NA|TRBJ1-5|TRBV27|once
ASTPHWGVDSNQPQH
>TRBD2|TRBJ2-1|TRBV19|NA
ASSSGLAGVNEQF
>NA|TRBJ2-7|TRBV5-6|NA
ASSRRDTYEQY
>NA|TRBJ1-1|TRBV11-2|NA
ASSLDQGKAF
>TRBD1|TRBJ2-7|TRBV9|NA
ASSWTGSGEQY
>TRBD2|TRBJ2-1|TRBV7-2|NA
ASTLLAGGAYNEQF
>TRBD2|TRBJ2-5|TRBV18|NA
ASSPTGGGETQY
>TRBD2|TRBJ2-1|TRBV19|NA
ASRLAGIYNEQF
>NA|TRBJ2-3|TRBV18|NA
ASSRPGPRGATYSDTQY
>NA|TRBJ2-5|TRBV5-6|few
ASSTTTAAQETQY
>NA|TRBJ1-6|TRBV29-1|NA
SGANSPLH
>NA|TRBJ2-3|TRBV11-2|NA
ASSLFQWPEDTQY
>NA|TRBJ1-2|TRBV3-1/TRBV3-2|NA
ASNLQGNYGYT
>TRBD1|TRBJ2-3|TRBV7-9|NA
ASSSRDRGRTDTQY
>TRBD1|TRBJ1-2|TRBV27|NA
ASSLTGNYGYT
>TRBD1|TRBJ2-7|TRBV19|once
ASRQGAGEQY
>NA|TRBJ1-1|TRBV9|few
ASSVEGTEAF
>NA|TRBJ1-5|TRBV19|NA
ASSYPRNRDLADSNQPQH
>TRBD1|TRBJ2-1|TRBV4-3|NA
ASSQARTGFGKRANEQF
>TRBD2|TRBJ2-7|TRBV2|NA
ASSEASGVSYEQY
>NA|TRBJ1-1|TRBV9|NA
ASSAETLNTEAF
>TRBD1|TRBJ1-2|TRBV4-3|NA
ASSQDRDRGNYGYT
>NA|TRBJ1-1|TRBV10-3|NA
AISEGSGYYTEAF
>TRBD1|TRBJ1-1|TRBV11-3|NA
ASSASGQGPAGEAF
>NA|TRBJ1-3|TRBV15|few
ATSRDRVIGNTIY
>TRBD2|TRBJ2-1|TRBV4-1|NA
ASRLGIGLAGARSSYNEQF
>NA|TRBJ2-5|TRBV11-3|NA
ASSPRGGPETQY
>TRBD1|TRBJ2-7|TRBV5-1|NA
ASSPGQGPYEQY
>TRBD2|TRBJ2-7|TRBV10-3|NA
AISTTSGVSYEQY
>TRBD1|TRBJ2-3|TRBV5-1|NA
ASSTGQEISTDTQY
>NA|TRBJ1-1|TRBV4-1|NA
ASSLRTTSSVAF
>TRBD2|TRBJ2-6|TRBV19|NA
ASSIDWLAGRPGANVLT
>NA|TRBJ1-2|TRBV14|once
ASSIQGSFYGYT
>NA|TRBJ2-1|TRBV9|once
ASSASGSYNEQF
>NA|TRBJ2-2|TRBV5-3|NA
ARSSRTGLANTGELF
>TRBD1|TRBJ1-5|TRBV19|NA
ASSIVDRDQLNQPQH
>TRBD2|TRBJ2-1|TRBV14|NA
ASSQALAGIVDYNEQF
>NA|TRBJ2-7|TRBV4-2|few
ASSQASGLGYEQY
>TRBD1|TRBJ2-1|TRBV4-1|NA
ASSQPTGQWDYNEQF